The 25 T cell receptor beta chains below all came from one sample that was sequenced in a study of cytomegalovirus exposure and HLA in healthy donors. The PCR was carried out with 60 Vbeta primers and 13 Jbeta primers. Produced via immunoSEQ multiplex PCR; TCRdb's table is partial and in-frame only. The sample has about 180,000 clones, roughly three quarters seen once. The sequenced sample was PBMCs. The receptor source for this set is a male donor in good health and CMV-seronegative.

A few counts support this clone. The chain uses TRBV6-5 and TRBJ2-5; a weak D match, TRBD1 (5 bases). Germline values: CDR1 MNHEY, CDR2 SVGAGI. Trimming removed 2 bases at V and 5 bases at J, with 15 bases between. The CDR3 contains 15 residues. CDR3 DNA sequence: TGTGCCAGCAGTTACAGGGGTGATCTGGGGGAGACCCAGTACTTC. Its protein is CASSYRGDLGETQYF.

This clone was recorded once. The CDR3 DNA follows: TGTGCCAGCAGCCATAAGGACTATCCGCTTATGAACACCGGGGAGCTGTTTTTT. Translating gives CASSHKDYPLMNTGELFF. The rearrangement uses TRBV13 and TRBJ2-2; possible D gene TRBD2, 6 bases. Per germline, CDR1 PRHDT and CDR2 FYEKMQ (reference sequence). Trimming took 5 bases from V and 1 from J, leaving 20 bases between them. This CDR3 comprises 18 residues.

V and J are TRBV5-1 and TRBJ2-1; 7 bases map to TRBD2. This CDR3 has 16 amino acids. The germline V gene encodes CDR1 SGHRS and CDR2 YFSETQ. The J segment lost 11 bases and the V segment lost 2 bases, leaving 16 bases of the junction unmatched. The CDR3 DNA reads TGCGCCAGCAGCTTCCTGCCGGAGGGTCTAGCGGAGCAGCAGTTCTTC. Its protein is CASSFLPEGLAEQQFF.

The CDR3 coding sequence is TGTGCCAGCAGTGAACCCACCTACGAGCAGTACTTC. Its translation is CASSEPTYEQYF. This chain connects TRBV6-1 to TRBJ2-7; D gene unclear. CDR1 and CDR2 (germline): MNHNS, SASEGT. The CDR3 is 12 amino acids. V gave up 2 bases and J gave up 2 bases, with 4 bases separating them.

The chain is built from TRBV7-2 and TRBJ1-2, with TRBD1 matching over 10 bases. Per germline, CDR1 SGHTA and CDR2 FQGNSA. The CDR3 consists of 14 residues. The J segment lost 5 bases and the V segment lost 5 bases, leaving 5 bases of the junction unmatched. CDR3 nucleotides: TGTGCCAGCAGCACGGACAGGGGGGCGTATGGCTACACCTTC. This gives the protein CASSTDRGAYGYTF. Variable domain in full (rest from reference TRBV7-2 and TRBJ1-2): GAGVSQSPSNKVTEKGKDVELRCDPISGHTALYWYRQSLGQGLEFLIYFQGNSAPDKSGLPSDRFSAERTGGSVSTLTIQRTQQEDSAVYLCASSTDRGAYGYTFGSGTRLTVV.

The chain uses TRBV13 and TRBJ2-1; 10 bases map to TRBD1. Germline assignment: CDR1 PRHDT and CDR2 FYEKMQ (reference sequence). CDR3 length: 14 amino acids. Trimming removed 4 bases from V and 5 bases from J; junction bases left unmatched: 2. CDR3 sequence: CASSSGQGNNEQFF. In DNA form, the CDR3 reads TGTGCCAGCAGCTCGGGACAGGGGAACAATGAGCAGTTCTTC.

This clone was detected only once. The CDR3 DNA follows: TGCGCCAGCAGCCAAGGCACTAACACCATATATTTT. As protein: CASSQGTNTIYF. The chain links TRBV4-3 to TRBJ1-3; D ambiguous. CDR1 and CDR2 from the germline V gene are LGHNA and YSLEER. V was pared by 1 base and J by 7 bases, with 5 bases between. This CDR3 is built from 12 residues.

DNA for the CDR3: TGTGCCAGTCTAGCGGGGGAGCTCACAGATACGCAGTATTTT. Protein: CASLAGELTDTQYF. The chain couples TRBV28 to TRBJ2-3, with 10 bases lining up with TRBD2. V lost 9 bases to trimming and J lost 2 bases; unmatched junction nucleotides: 5. The CDR3 is 14 residues long. Per germline, CDR1 MDHEN and CDR2 SYDVKM. Drawing the rest from reference TRBV28 and TRBJ2-3, the complete variable domain is DVKVTQSSRYLVKRTGEKVFLECVQDMDHENMFWYRQDPGLGLRLIYFSYDVKMKEKGDIPEGYSVSREKKERFSLILESASTNQTSMYLCASLAGELTDTQYFGPGTRLTVL.

This clone was detected only a few times. The V and J genes are TRBV10-3 and TRBJ1-2; perhaps TRBD1 as D (6 bases). The CDR3 spans 14 residues. Looked up from germline, CDR1 is ENHRY and CDR2 is SYGVKD. V was clipped by 7 bases and J by 1 base, with 13 bases between them. CDR3 in amino acids: CAIKLDRNNYGYTF. The CDR3 bases are TGTGCCATCAAACTCGACAGGAATAACTATGGCTACACCTTC.

This clone showed up just a few times. The chain joins TRBV6-5 to TRBJ2-3; D is uncertain. V shed 7 bases and J shed 7 bases, with 9 bases lying between them. CDR3 length equals 11 residues. Germline CDR1 is MNHEY and CDR2 is SVGAGI. The DNA for the CDR3 is TGTGCCAGCACCACGGAGAATACGCAGTATTTT. This translates into CASTTENTQYF.

J is TRBJ1-5 and V is TRBV7-2, with D maybe TRBD1 (5 bases). V was pared by 1 base and J by 4 bases, with 14 bases between. Germline V lookup: CDR1 SGHTA, CDR2 FQGNSA. CDR3 length: 16 residues. CDR3 amino acids: CASSLVSGSRNQPQHF. The CDR3 DNA sequence: TGTGCCAGCAGCTTAGTCTCAGGGTCAAGGAATCAGCCCCAGCATTTT.

The chain joins TRBV7-3 to TRBJ2-1; TRBD1 might be the D (6 bases). Germline V gives CDR1 SGHTA, CDR2 FQGTGA. The CDR3 covers 16 residues. Trimming took off 5 bases at V and 5 bases at J, with 19 bases between the two ends. CDR3 nucleotides: TGTGCCAGCAGCCCCCGACGGACAGCAATACACAATGAGCAGTTCTTC. The encoded protein is CASSPRRTAIHNEQFF.

The chain recombines TRBV7-7 with TRBJ2-3; tentative D call: TRBD1 (6 bases). V was cut by 3 bases and J by 1 base, with 11 bases left in between. The CDR3 runs to 15 residues. Germline lookup yields CDR1 SSHAT and CDR2 FNYEAQ (reference sequence). The CDR3 region is CASSLGARGTDTQYF. The CDR3 nucleotides are TGTGCCAGCAGCTTGGGGGCGCGTGGCACAGATACGCAGTATTTT. The full variable domain, rest sourced from reference TRBV7-7 and TRBJ2-3, is GAGVSQSPRYKVTKRGQDVTLRCDPISSHATLYWYQQALGQGPEFLTYFNYEAQPDKSGLPSDRFSAERPEGSISTLTIQRTEQRDSAMYRCASSLGARGTDTQYFGPGTRLTVL.

In its sample, this clone was seen once. This chain joins TRBV28 and TRBJ1-4; D not certain. Germline V gives CDR1 MDHEN, CDR2 SYDVKM. Trimming took 2 bases from V and 7 from J, leaving 11 bases between them. This CDR3 comprises 14 residues. The CDR3 DNA is TGTGCCAGCAGTTTAAGTCCCGTTAGTGAAAAACTGTTTTTT. Translating gives CASSLSPVSEKLFF.

The CDR3 DNA reads as TGCGCCAGCAGCGGGGATCCGGGACTGATGAACACTGAAGCTTTCTTT. It codes for CASSGDPGLMNTEAFF. The chain carries TRBV5-1 and TRBJ1-1, with D perhaps matching TRBD1 (5 bases). This CDR3 comprises 16 residues. Trimming removed 4 bases at V and 0 bases at J, with 16 bases between. Germline CDR1 SGHRS, CDR2 YFSETQ.

With regard to this clone: Distinct nucleotide sequences in the sample also encode this CDR3. This chain connects TRBV6-1 to TRBJ1-5; D may be TRBD1 (6 bases). This CDR3 has 14 amino acids. The V gene lost 2 bases and the J gene lost 3 bases, with 8 bases spanning the gap. Germline V lookup: CDR1 MNHNS, CDR2 SASEGT. In DNA, the CDR3 is TGTGCCAGCAGTGAACAGGGGTCCAATCAGCCCCAGCATTTT. Its translation: CASSEQGSNQPQHF.

This clone appeared a few times. This rearrangement joins TRBV4-2 to TRBJ1-6, with D unresolved. This CDR3 contains 13 residues. The germline V gene encodes CDR1 LGHNA and CDR2 YNFKEQ. The germline V and J ends were trimmed by 0 bases and 10 bases, with 7 bases remaining between them. This CDR3 reads CASSQEEGSPLHF. The CDR3 DNA is TGTGCCAGCAGCCAAGAAGAGGGATCACCCCTCCACTTT.

The chain joins TRBV19 to TRBJ2-1; D gene ambiguous. Trimming left V 1 base short and J 0 bases short, with 13 bases between. Germline V gives CDR1 LNHDA, CDR2 SQIVND (reference sequence). This CDR3 region has 17 residues. The CDR3, as DNA: TGTGCCAGTAGTATAGGTGTCAGGCTGAGCTCCTACAATGAGCAGTTCTTC. Translated: CASSIGVRLSSYNEQFF. Filled out from reference TRBV19 and TRBJ2-1, the complete variable domain reads DGGITQSPKYLFRKEGQNVTLSCEQNLNHDAMYWYRQDPGQGLRLIYYSQIVNDFQKGDIAEGYSVSREKKESFPLTVTSAQKNPTAFYLCASSIGVRLSSYNEQFFGPGTRLTVL.

This sequence joins TRBV19 and TRBJ1-5, with a possible D match to TRBD1 (5 bases). CDR3 length: 14 amino acids. V lost 7 bases and J lost 3, with 13 bases in between. CDR1 and CDR2 from the germline V gene are LNHDA and SQIVND (reference sequence). CDR3: CASNRGYPNQPQHF. The DNA of the CDR3 is TGTGCCAGTAACCGGGGGTATCCCAATCAGCCCCAGCATTTT.

This clone was observed once. The rearrangement uses TRBV28 and TRBJ2-7; TRBD1 agrees at 9 bases. V trimming: 5 bases; J trimming: 4 bases; junction bases outside the gene matches: 6. The CDR3 length is 14 residues. Germline values: CDR1 MDHEN, CDR2 SYDVKM. The CDR3, as DNA: TGTGCCAGCAGTCCGGACAGGGGCATTTACGAGCAGTACTTC. Its translation is CASSPDRGIYEQYF.

The chain uses TRBV5-4 and TRBJ2-4; 11 nucleotides line up with TRBD2. The CDR3 is 18 amino acids. Germline lookup yields CDR1 SGHNT and CDR2 YYREEE (reference sequence). The V gene end was trimmed by 4 bases and the J gene end by 4 bases; junction bases not matched to a gene: 13. CDR3 region: CASSPGGASGRTKNIQYF. Written as DNA, the CDR3 is TGTGCCAGCAGCCCGGGAGGTGCTAGCGGGAGGACGAAAAACATTCAGTACTTC.

V usage is TRBV30 and J usage is TRBJ1-6, with D possibly being TRBD1 (5 bases). The ends were cut back, 3 bases at V and 4 bases at J, with 16 bases in the middle. In germline, CDR1 is GTSNPN, CDR2 SVGIG (reference sequence). This CDR3 is built from 16 residues. The CDR3 sequence is CAWSASRGVYNSPLHF. The CDR3 DNA reads as TGTGCCTGGAGCGCCAGCCGGGGGGTATATAATTCACCCCTCCACTTT. Drawing the rest from reference TRBV30 and TRBJ1-6, the complete variable domain is SQTIHQWPATLVQPVGSPLSLECTVEGTSNPNLYWYRQAAGRGLQLLFYSVGIGQISSEVPQNLSASRPQDRQFILSSKKLLLSDSGFYLCAWSASRGVYNSPLHFGNGTRLTVT.

V usage is TRBV13 and J usage is TRBJ2-3; perhaps TRBD1 as D (7 bases). Trimming took off 4 bases at V and 4 bases at J, with 27 bases between the two ends. Germline-derived CDR1 and CDR2 are PRHDT and FYEKMQ (reference sequence). The CDR3 runs 19 residues. The CDR3 region is CASSSRNPYRGRESDTQYF. Here the CDR3 DNA reads TGTGCCAGCAGCTCGCGAAACCCCTACAGGGGCCGGGAGTCAGATACGCAGTATTTT.

The J gene is TRBJ1-6, the V gene TRBV4-1; possible D gene TRBD1, 6 bases. Germline V CDR1 and CDR2: MGHRA, YSYEKL. The CDR3 is made up of 15 amino acids. With 1 base removed from V and 10 bases from J, the gap between germline ends came to 14 bases. CDR3 residues: CASSQVYGQNSPLHF. DNA for the CDR3: TGCGCCAGCAGCCAAGTCTACGGACAGAACTCACCCCTCCACTTT.

The rearrangement joins TRBV4-2 to TRBJ2-7; tentatively, D is TRBD2 (6 bases). V lost 4 bases and J lost 2, with 12 bases in between. The CDR3 is 14 amino acids. Germline loops: CDR1 LGHNA, CDR2 YNFKEQ. CDR3 sequence reads: CASSPARGTYEQYF. CDR3 coding DNA: TGTGCCAGCAGCCCGGCCCGGGGGACCTACGAGCAGTACTTC.